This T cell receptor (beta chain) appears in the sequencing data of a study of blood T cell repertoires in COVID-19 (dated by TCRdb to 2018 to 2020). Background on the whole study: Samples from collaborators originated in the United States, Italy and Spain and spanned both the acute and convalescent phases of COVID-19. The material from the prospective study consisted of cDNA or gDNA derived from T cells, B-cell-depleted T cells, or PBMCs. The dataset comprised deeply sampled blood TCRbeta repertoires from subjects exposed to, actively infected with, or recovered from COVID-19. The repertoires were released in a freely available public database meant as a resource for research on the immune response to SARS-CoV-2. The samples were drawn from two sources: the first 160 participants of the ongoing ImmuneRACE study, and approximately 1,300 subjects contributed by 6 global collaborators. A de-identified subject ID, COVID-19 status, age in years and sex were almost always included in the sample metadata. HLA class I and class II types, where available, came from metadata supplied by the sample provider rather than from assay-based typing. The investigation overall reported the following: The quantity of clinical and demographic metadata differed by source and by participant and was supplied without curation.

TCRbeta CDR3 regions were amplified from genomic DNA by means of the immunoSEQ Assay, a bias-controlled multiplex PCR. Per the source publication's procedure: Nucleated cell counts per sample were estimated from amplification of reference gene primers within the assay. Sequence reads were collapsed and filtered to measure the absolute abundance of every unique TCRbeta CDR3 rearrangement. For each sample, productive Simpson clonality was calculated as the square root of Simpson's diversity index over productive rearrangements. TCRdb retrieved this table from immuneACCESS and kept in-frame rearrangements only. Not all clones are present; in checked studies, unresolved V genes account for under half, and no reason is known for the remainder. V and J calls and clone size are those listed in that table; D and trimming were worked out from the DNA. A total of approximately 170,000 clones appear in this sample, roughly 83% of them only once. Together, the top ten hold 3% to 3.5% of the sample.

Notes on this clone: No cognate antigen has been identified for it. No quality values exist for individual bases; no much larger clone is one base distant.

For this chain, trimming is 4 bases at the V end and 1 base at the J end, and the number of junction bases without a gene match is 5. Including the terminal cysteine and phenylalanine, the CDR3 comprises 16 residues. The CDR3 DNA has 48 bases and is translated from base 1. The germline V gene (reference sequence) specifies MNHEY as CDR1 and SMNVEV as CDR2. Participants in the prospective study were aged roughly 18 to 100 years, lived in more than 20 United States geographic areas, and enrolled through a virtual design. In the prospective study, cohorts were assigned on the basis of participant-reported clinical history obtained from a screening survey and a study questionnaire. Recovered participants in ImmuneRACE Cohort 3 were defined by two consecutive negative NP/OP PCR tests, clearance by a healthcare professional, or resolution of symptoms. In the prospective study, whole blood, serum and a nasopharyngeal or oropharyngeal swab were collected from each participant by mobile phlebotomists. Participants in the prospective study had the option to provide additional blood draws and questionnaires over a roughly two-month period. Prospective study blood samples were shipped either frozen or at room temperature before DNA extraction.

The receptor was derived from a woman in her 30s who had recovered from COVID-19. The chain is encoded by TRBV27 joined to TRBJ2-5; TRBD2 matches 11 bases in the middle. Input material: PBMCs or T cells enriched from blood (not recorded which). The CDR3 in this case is CASSYELAGAQETQYF. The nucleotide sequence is TGTGCCAGCAGTTATGAACTAGCGGGGGCCCAAGAGACCCAGTACTTC.